This T cell receptor beta chain was captured in a study of long-term antiretroviral therapy in people with HIV. Trimming shortened V by 1 base and J by 10 bases, and 10 bases separated the two germline ends. CDR1 MNHNY and CDR2 SVGAGI come from the germline V gene (reference sequence). The CDR3 spans 12 residues. Overall study results and limits: Relative to transplant donor controls, diversity remained lower despite increasing after ART. CDR3 length ranges were narrower in HIV repertoires than in controls. The clones with expansion before ART were dominant in the repertoire at all time points.

Details on this clone: Antigen unknown.

Treatment for every participant with HIV took place in the United States. Researchers ran immunoSEQ v3.0 at survey level. Clones were sequenced by immunoSEQ multiplex PCR, and TCRdb holds only the in-frame ones, with some missing. This sample has 37,000 or so clones, with 75% to 85% found just once. The sequence was collected from a man aged 25-40 years with HIV. Sequenced material: unsorted PBMCs, taken 3.4 years after starting antiretroviral therapy. The chain couples TRBV6-6 to TRBJ1-1; TRBD1 is a possible D gene (5 bases). The CDR3 here is CASSYLGVGAFF. The CDR3 DNA is TGTGCCAGCAGTTACTTAGGGGTAGGAGCTTTCTTT.